Shown below are 23 T cell receptor beta chains from a single sample sequenced in a study of shared clonotypes between healthy human individuals. Measured with immunoSEQ multiplex PCR; TCRdb has only the in-frame clones, and not every one. The table has some 900,000 clones, 60% to 85% seen once; the top ten hold about 1.5%. Sequencing was carried out using memory CD4+ T cells sorted from blood. The subset here: CD45RA-negative fraction. The receptors were sampled from a man younger than 30 in good health.

This chain links TRBV6-6 with TRBJ2-7, with D possibly being TRBD1 or TRBD2 (5 bases each). Germline values: CDR1 MNHNY, CDR2 SVGAGI (reference sequence). This CDR3 spans 14 amino acids. Trimming removed 5 bases from V and 0 bases from J, with 11 bases in between. For the CDR3, the DNA is TGTGCCAGCAGTCGGGACCACAGCTCCTACGAGCAGTACTTC. Translated: CASSRDHSSYEQYF.

This clone showed up just once. The chain has TRBV5-4 and TRBJ2-1, with 8 bases matching TRBD2. Trimming at V came to 1 base and at J to 5 bases, leaving 5 bases not matched to a gene. This CDR3 has 15 residues. CDR1 and CDR2 (germline): SGHNT, YYREEE (reference sequence). The DNA for the CDR3 is TGTGCCAGCAGCTTGATGCGGGGGGCGGACAATGAGCAGTTCTTC. Protein product: CASSLMRGADNEQFF.

This clone came up many times. The chain uses TRBV6-1 and TRBJ1-5; 7 nucleotides match TRBD1. V was clipped by 7 bases and J by 3 bases; unmatched bases: 3. There are 13 residues in the CDR3. The germline CDR1 and CDR2 sequences are MNHNS and SASEGT. CDR3 sequence: CASIDRANQPQHF. The CDR3 DNA follows: TGTGCCAGCATTGACAGGGCCAATCAGCCCCAGCATTTT.

The DNA for the CDR3 is TGTGCCAGCAGTGAAAGAGCGGGCACAGATACGCAGTATTTT. The encoded protein is CASSERAGTDTQYF. The chain links TRBV6-1 to TRBJ2-3, with TRBD2 as a possible D gene (5 bases). CDR3 length: 14 residues. Trimming stripped 2 bases from V and 1 base from J, with 7 bases between. CDR1 and CDR2 (germline): MNHNS, SASEGT.

This clone was observed a few times. The chain recombines TRBV7-8 with TRBJ2-1; no clear D gene. With 0 bases removed from V and 6 bases from J, the gap between germline ends came to 12 bases. The germline V gene encodes CDR1 SGHVS and CDR2 FQNEAQ. There are 15 residues in the CDR3. CDR3 DNA: TGTGCCAGCAGCTTAGCCGGCGTCGGGTCCAATGAGCAGTTCTTC. Protein sequence: CASSLAGVGSNEQFF.

The CDR3 spells CATSKEGHNQPQHF. The CDR3 DNA reads TGTGCCACCTCCAAGGAGGGGCACAATCAGCCCCAGCATTTT. This chain uses TRBV15 with TRBJ1-5; TRBD1 might be the D (5 bases). Trimming removed 8 bases from V and 3 bases from J, with 14 bases in between. The CDR3 has 14 residues. In germline, CDR1 is LNHNV, CDR2 YYDKDF (reference sequence).

With regard to this clone: Other nucleotide sequences in the sample specify the same CDR3. The chain carries TRBV14 and TRBJ1-1; D call uncertain. CDR1 and CDR2 from the germline V gene are SGHDN and FVKESK. The ends were cut back, 4 bases at V and 2 bases at J, with 8 bases in the middle. CDR3 size: 13 residues. The CDR3 spells CASSPRRNTEAFF. DNA for the CDR3: TGTGCCAGCAGCCCACGGAGAAACACTGAAGCTTTCTTT.

This clone was detected a few times. The V and J genes are TRBV7-6 and TRBJ2-5; D is undetermined. The V gene lost 1 base and the J gene lost 2 bases, with 11 bases spanning the gap. This CDR3 comprises 15 residues. Germline CDR1 SGHVS, CDR2 FNYEAQ. This CDR3 is CASSLGTPAQETQYF. CDR3 DNA: TGTGCCAGCAGCTTAGGAACCCCAGCTCAAGAGACCCAGTACTTC.

The chain is built from TRBV2 and TRBJ2-1; 11 nucleotides agree with TRBD2. V lost 9 bases to trimming and J lost 7 bases; unmatched junction nucleotides: 8. Germline CDR1 and CDR2: SNHLY and FYNNEI. The CDR3 runs 14 residues. CDR3 sequence: CASVVLAGVNEQFF. CDR3 nucleotides: TGTGCCAGTGTGGTACTAGCGGGAGTAAATGAGCAGTTCTTC.

The V gene is TRBV15, the J gene TRBJ2-7; tentatively, D is TRBD1 or TRBD2 (5 bases each). V lost 0 bases and J lost 1, with 16 bases in between. This CDR3 contains 17 residues. CDR1 is LNHNV and CDR2 is YYDKDF in the germline V gene (reference sequence). The chain's CDR3 is CATSRDPSGARSYEQYF. The CDR3 coding sequence is TGTGCCACCAGCAGAGACCCCTCCGGGGCAAGGTCCTACGAGCAGTACTTC.

The rearrangement uses TRBV7-9 and TRBJ2-5, with TRBD2 identical over 7 bases. Germline CDR1 and CDR2: SEHNR and FQNEAQ (reference sequence). The CDR3 sequence is 14 residues long. The J segment lost 5 bases and the V segment lost 4 bases, leaving 7 bases of the junction unmatched. Here the CDR3 DNA reads TGTGCCAGCAGCTCATCGGGAGGTGGGGAGACCCAGTACTTC. Amino acid sequence: CASSSSGGGETQYF.

J is TRBJ2-2 and V is TRBV30; D might be TRBD2 (6 bases). The germline CDR1 and CDR2 sequences are GTSNPN and SVGIG (reference sequence). This CDR3 is 14 amino acids long. V lost 4 bases to trimming and J lost 6 bases, with 15 bases between them. CDR3 coding DNA: TGTGCCTGGATCGGCAAACGGGAGTCCGGGGAGCTGTTTTTT. Protein sequence: CAWIGKRESGELFF.

As concerns this clone: This sample also contains other DNA sequences that code for the same CDR3. The V gene is TRBV7-9, the J gene TRBJ2-7; maybe TRBD2 (6 bases). The V end lost 3 bases, the J end lost 0 bases, and 9 bases lay between the germline ends. Per germline, CDR1 SEHNR and CDR2 FQNEAQ (reference sequence). The CDR3 contains 14 residues. The DNA of the CDR3 is TGTGCCAGCAGCTTGGAGGGTTCCTCCTACGAGCAGTACTTC. Encoded protein: CASSLEGSSYEQYF. Full variable domain (rest looked up from reference TRBV7-9 and TRBJ2-7): DTGVSQNPRHKITKRGQNVTFRCDPISEHNRLYWYRQTLGQGPEFLTYFQNEAQLEKSRLLSDRFSAERPKGSFSTLEIQRTEQGDSAMYLCASSLEGSSYEQYFGPGTRLTVT.

This sequence joins TRBV19 and TRBJ2-3, with D tentatively TRBD2 (6 bases). Trimming left V 6 bases short and J 2 bases short, with 15 bases between. Germline V gene data show CDR1 as LNHDA and CDR2 as SQIVND (reference sequence). The CDR3 runs 15 residues. This CDR3 is CASRPGTGFTDTQYF. DNA for the CDR3: TGTGCCAGTAGGCCCGGGACTGGCTTCACAGATACGCAGTATTTT.

The count of this clone is one. The chain has TRBV5-4 and TRBJ2-5, with D perhaps TRBD1 or TRBD2 (5 bases each). This CDR3 has 14 residues. Germline V gene lookup returns CDR1 SGHNT and CDR2 YYREEE (reference sequence). Trimming took off 1 base at V and 7 bases at J, with 14 bases between the two ends. This CDR3 is CASSLNTGPGTQYF. The CDR3 DNA is TGTGCCAGCAGCTTGAATACGGGGCCAGGGACCCAGTACTTC.

The CDR3 loop is CASSVAAGVGADTQYF. Written as DNA, the CDR3 is TGTGCCAGCAGCGTAGCAGCGGGAGTCGGCGCAGATACGCAGTATTTT. J is TRBJ2-3 and V is TRBV9, with 8 bases matching TRBD2. J lost 4 bases, V lost 0 bases, and 7 bases had no gene match. CDR3 length: 16 amino acids. Germline-derived CDR1 and CDR2 are SGDLS and YYNGEE. The whole variable domain, filled in from reference TRBV9 and TRBJ2-3, reads DSGVTQTPKHLITATGQRVTLRCSPRSGDLSVYWYQQSLDQGLQFLIQYYNGEERAKGNILERFSAQQFPDLHSELNLSSLELGDSALYFCASSVAAGVGADTQYFGPGTRLTVL.

V gene TRBV4-1 combines with J gene TRBJ2-3; D is perhaps TRBD2 (7 bases). Trimming removed 3 bases from V and 2 bases from J, with 21 bases in between. Per the germline V gene, CDR1 is MGHRA and CDR2 is YSYEKL. The CDR3 loop spans 18 amino acids. This chain's CDR3 is CASSHPTWVGGPTDTQYF. The CDR3 nucleotides are TGCGCCAGCAGCCATCCTACTTGGGTCGGGGGGCCCACAGATACGCAGTATTTT.

This clone has a handful of counts. The V call is TRBV25-1, the J call TRBJ1-5; 7 bases are a match to TRBD1. CDR1 is MGHDK, CDR2 SYGVNS, per germline. The trim removed 4 bases at V and 6 bases at J, leaving 6 bases unmatched. This CDR3 has 14 residues. CDR3 DNA: TGTGCCAGCAGTGTCACAGGGGCTACTCAGCCCCAGCATTTT. It specifies CASSVTGATQPQHF. The full variable domain, with the rest looked up from reference TRBV25-1 and TRBJ1-5, is EADIYQTPRYLVIGTGKKITLECSQTMGHDKMYWYQQDPGMELHLIHYSYGVNSTEKGDLSSESTVSRIRTEHFPLTLESARPSHTSQYLCASSVTGATQPQHFGDGTRLSIL.

The rearrangement uses TRBV10-3 and TRBJ2-7, with no clear D. This CDR3 spans 13 amino acids. The germline V gene has CDR1 ENHRY and CDR2 SYGVKD. The V end lost 11 bases, the J end lost 2 bases, and 16 bases lay between the germline ends. The CDR3 here is CASSPPGAYEQYF. The CDR3 DNA sequence: TGTGCCTCTTCCCCCCCTGGGGCCTACGAGCAGTACTTC.

The chain recombines TRBV7-9 with TRBJ2-7; 7 nucleotides line up with TRBD2. This CDR3 region has 14 residues. Trimming took 5 bases from V and 6 from J; bases not matched to a gene: 10. CDR1 and CDR2 from the germline V gene are SEHNR and FQNEAQ (reference sequence). CDR3 protein: CASSLGGPGGEQYF. CDR3 DNA sequence: TGTGCCAGCAGCCTCGGGGGACCGGGAGGCGAGCAGTACTTC.

The DNA of the CDR3 is TGCGCCAGCAGTGAGGAAGAGCACAAAGTCCAAGAGACCCAGTACTTC. Translated, it gives CASSEEEHKVQETQYF. The V gene is TRBV10-2, the J gene TRBJ2-5; no clear D. Germline CDR1 is WSHSY and CDR2 is SAAADI. The CDR3 loop spans 16 amino acids. V lost 2 bases and J 1 base, leaving 14 bases between the germline ends.

V and J are TRBV19 and TRBJ2-1, with TRBD2 matching over 11 bases. The CDR3 is 15 amino acids. J lost 8 bases, V lost 7 bases, and 10 bases had no gene match. From germline, CDR1 is LNHDA and CDR2 SQIVND (reference sequence). The CDR3 nucleotides are TGTGCCAGTAAACGGGATAGCGGGGGGGCCTATGAGCAGTTCTTC. This codes for CASKRDSGGAYEQFF.

J is TRBJ2-7 and V is TRBV10-3, with TRBD2 matching 9 bases. The germline V gene encodes CDR1 ENHRY and CDR2 SYGVKD. The CDR3 runs to 14 residues. V lost 4 bases, J lost 5 bases, and 6 bases stayed unmatched. The CDR3 spells CAISVQAGGHEQYF. The CDR3 coding sequence is TGTGCCATCAGTGTTCAAGCGGGAGGCCACGAGCAGTACTTC.